A single sample is the source of the 24 T cell receptor beta chains below, sequenced in a study of blood T cell repertoires in COVID-19. The table came from immunoSEQ multiplex PCR; TCRdb's copy has only in-frame clones and leaves some out. This table has hundreds of thousands of clones, approximately 88% appearing once. Sequencing input: peripheral blood. These receptors were taken from a woman aged 45-65 years with COVID-19, enrolled during active disease.

V is TRBV6-6 and J is TRBJ1-6; tentatively, D is TRBD1 (6 bases). Trimming took 7 bases from V and 7 from J, leaving 14 bases between them. This CDR3 is built from 14 residues. The germline CDR1 and CDR2 sequences are MNHNY and SVGAGI (reference sequence). The CDR3 DNA is TGTGCCAGCACCACACAGGGTCGCAATTCACCCCTCCACTTT. Protein product: CASTTQGRNSPLHF.

This clone was seen just once. The chain recombines TRBV5-1 with TRBJ2-3; possible D gene TRBD1, 6 bases. V lost 4 bases and J 6 bases, leaving 12 bases between the germline ends. There are 13 residues in the CDR3. Germline V gives CDR1 SGHRS, CDR2 YFSETQ. In DNA, the CDR3 is TGCGCCAGCAGCACACAGGGTACTGATACGCAGTATTTT. Translating gives CASSTQGTDTQYF.

The chain joins TRBV27 to TRBJ1-1, with D unclear. The germline CDR1 and CDR2 sequences are MNHEY and SMNVEV (reference sequence). The CDR3 runs to 15 residues. V was pared by 0 bases and J by 4 bases, with 12 bases between. The chain's CDR3 is CASSLSNSGFTEAFF. CDR3 nucleotides: TGTGCCAGCAGTTTATCGAACAGTGGGTTCACTGAAGCTTTCTTT.

The V call is TRBV28, the J call TRBJ1-6; no definite D call. The V end lost 7 bases, the J end lost 0 bases, and 10 bases lay between the germline ends. The CDR3 loop spans 15 amino acids. CDR1 is MDHEN and CDR2 is SYDVKM in the germline V gene. The chain's CDR3 is CASITWSSYNSPLHF. The CDR3 DNA follows: TGTGCCAGCATTACCTGGAGCTCCTATAATTCACCCCTCCACTTT.

This rearrangement joins TRBV2 to TRBJ1-5; tentative D call: TRBD1 (6 bases). The V and J ends lost 4 bases and 3 bases respectively, with 13 bases between them. Germline values: CDR1 SNHLY, CDR2 FYNNEI. CDR3 size: 15 residues. CDR3 in DNA: TGTGCCAGCAGTGCTCCCACAGGGTACAATCAGCCCCAGCATTTT. It encodes CASSAPTGYNQPQHF.

The chain employs TRBV19 and TRBJ1-2; 7 bases match TRBD1. V trimming: 7 bases; J trimming: 6 bases; junction bases outside the gene matches: 8. CDR3 size: 13 residues. CDR1 and CDR2 (germline): LNHDA, SQIVND (reference sequence). The CDR3 coding sequence is TGTGCCAGTAAAGGAAGGGGGCACGATGGCTACACCTTC. It yields the protein CASKGRGHDGYTF.

This clone was counted only a few times. The chain combines TRBV7-8 with TRBJ2-7, with D tentatively TRBD2 (5 bases). Germline V gene data show CDR1 as SGHVS and CDR2 as FQNEAQ. The V end lost 5 bases, the J end lost 0 bases, and 11 bases lay between the germline ends. This CDR3 is built from 14 residues. The CDR3, as DNA: TGTGCCAGCAGCCGATTAACTAGCTCCTACGAGCAGTACTTC. It is translated as CASSRLTSSYEQYF.

The chain recombines TRBV5-6 with TRBJ2-7; D unclear. This CDR3 spans 15 amino acids. The germline gives CDR1 SGHDT, CDR2 YYEEEE. Trimming took off 0 bases at V and 7 bases at J, with 17 bases between the two ends. The CDR3 region has the DNA TGTGCCAGCAGCTTGGCCCTCAGATTGGCGCGGGAGCAGTACTTC. It codes for CASSLALRLAREQYF.

The chain is built from TRBV27 and TRBJ1-2; 8 nucleotides match TRBD1. The ends lost 5 bases at V and 8 bases at J; junction bases unmatched: 13. The CDR3 runs to 15 residues. Germline CDR1 and CDR2: MNHEY and SMNVEV (reference sequence). The CDR3 protein is CASSRGTGSPGGYTF. Here the CDR3 DNA reads TGTGCCAGCAGTCGGGGGACAGGATCGCCGGGCGGCTACACCTTC.

This clone occurred once. The chain uses TRBV5-1 and TRBJ1-2, with unresolved D. V was pared by 0 bases and J by 5 bases, with 11 bases between. The CDR3 loop spans 14 amino acids. Per the germline V gene, CDR1 is SGHRS and CDR2 is YFSETQ. CDR3 sequence: CASSLEGSGYGYTF. In DNA form, the CDR3 reads TGCGCCAGCAGCTTGGAAGGCAGCGGATATGGCTACACCTTC.

The chain joins TRBV4-1 to TRBJ2-7, with D perhaps TRBD2 (6 bases). The germline V gene encodes CDR1 MGHRA and CDR2 YSYEKL. The V gene lost 4 bases and the J gene lost 2 bases, with 12 bases spanning the gap. The CDR3 totals 14 residues. CDR3 nucleotide sequence: TGCGCCAGCAGCCTAACAGCTAGCGCCTACGAGCAGTACTTC. This gives the protein CASSLTASAYEQYF.

The chain links TRBV5-6 to TRBJ1-4; 9 nucleotides align to TRBD1. V lost 4 bases and J lost 2; bases outside the gene matches: 6. In germline, CDR1 is SGHDT, CDR2 YYEEEE. The CDR3 is 16 amino acids. CDR3 in DNA: TGTGCCAGCAGCCACGGGACAGGGACGACTAATGAAAAACTGTTTTTT. The encoded protein is CASSHGTGTTNEKLFF.

J is TRBJ1-3 and V is TRBV18; D not resolved. With 3 bases removed from V and 1 base from J, the gap between germline ends came to 7 bases. Germline V lookup: CDR1 KGHSH, CDR2 LQKENI. The CDR3 has 14 amino acids. The CDR3 loop reads CASSPEESGNTIYF. In DNA, the CDR3 is TGTGCCAGCTCACCCGAGGAATCTGGAAACACCATATATTTT.

The chain combines TRBV28 with TRBJ2-2; maybe TRBD1 (6 bases). The V gene's germline CDR1 is MDHEN and CDR2 SYDVKM. Trimming removed 4 bases at V and 1 base at J, with 10 bases between. The CDR3 totals 15 residues. This chain's CDR3 is CASSSVRGNTGELFF. The CDR3, as DNA: TGTGCCAGCAGTTCTGTCAGGGGGAACACCGGGGAGCTGTTTTTT.

This clone was seen once. This chain connects TRBV5-6 to TRBJ2-7; TRBD1 matches 9 bases. V was pared by 4 bases and J by 2 bases, with 4 bases of the junction left unmatched. Germline values: CDR1 SGHDT, CDR2 YYEEEE. The CDR3 contains 14 residues. The chain's CDR3 is CASSIRDRAYEQYF. CDR3 DNA: TGTGCCAGCAGCATCCGGGACAGGGCCTACGAGCAGTACTTC.

The V call is TRBV5-4, the J call TRBJ1-2; 9 bases are a match to TRBD1. The CDR3 spans 15 residues. The V gene's germline CDR1 is SGHNT and CDR2 YYREEE (reference sequence). The V and J ends lost 3 bases and 4 bases, in that order; junction bases with no gene match: 7. In DNA, the CDR3 is TGTGCCAGCAGCTCGCCGGGACAGGGTCCCTATGGCTACACCTTC. This encodes CASSSPGQGPYGYTF.

The chain uses TRBV24-1 and TRBJ2-3; D is perhaps TRBD1 (6 bases). The CDR3 consists of 15 residues. Deletions cut 2 bases from V and 5 bases from J, with 13 bases between. From germline, CDR1 is KGHDR and CDR2 SFDVKD. The CDR3 sequence is CATSDSVQGLDTQYF. In DNA, the CDR3 is TGTGCCACCAGTGATTCGGTACAGGGATTAGATACGCAGTATTTT.

The chain has TRBV5-1 and TRBJ1-1, with D maybe TRBD1 (5 bases). The V gene lost 4 bases and the J gene lost 5 bases, with 15 bases spanning the gap. There are 14 residues in the CDR3. The germline CDR1 and CDR2 sequences are SGHRS and YFSETQ. CDR3 DNA sequence: TGCGCCAGCAGCCGGGACTCGAGAGGGACTGAAGCTTTCTTT. This encodes CASSRDSRGTEAFF.

The chain has TRBV5-1 and TRBJ2-7, with 9 bases identical to TRBD2. With V trimmed by 2 bases and J by 2 bases, 5 bases remained unmatched. Germline assignment: CDR1 SGHRS and CDR2 YFSETQ. The CDR3 consists of 15 residues. In DNA, the CDR3 is TGCGCCAGCAGCTTAAGCGGGGGGACAACCTACGAGCAGTACTTC. Amino acids: CASSLSGGTTYEQYF.

This chain links TRBV28 with TRBJ2-7; TRBD1 matches at 10 bases. CDR1 and CDR2 (germline): MDHEN, SYDVKM. CDR3 length: 16 residues. The J segment lost 2 bases and the V segment lost 3 bases, leaving 7 bases of the junction unmatched. Written as DNA, the CDR3 is TGTGCCAGCAGTTTGACAGGGGGCATCGTACCCTACGAGCAGTACTTC. Its protein product is CASSLTGGIVPYEQYF.

This clone was recorded once. The genes are TRBV19 and TRBJ2-1; perhaps TRBD1 as D (5 bases). V was clipped by 5 bases and J by 7 bases, with 15 bases between them. This CDR3 contains 14 residues. CDR1 and CDR2 (germline): LNHDA, SQIVND (reference sequence). The CDR3 DNA reads as TGTGCCAGTAGTCCGGGCCAGGGTATGAATGAGCAGTTCTTC. Encoded protein: CASSPGQGMNEQFF.

This rearrangement joins TRBV5-1 to TRBJ1-1, with a tentative D call TRBD1 (6 bases). The germline gives CDR1 SGHRS, CDR2 YFSETQ. The CDR3 runs to 14 residues. V gave up 2 bases and J gave up 6 bases, with 14 bases separating them. CDR3 bases: TGCGCCAGCAGCTTACAGGGTTGGGGCCCTGAAGCTTTCTTT. Translating gives CASSLQGWGPEAFF.

The chain is built from TRBV5-5 and TRBJ2-1; D might be TRBD2 (5 bases). Germline CDR1 reads SGHKS; CDR2 reads YYEKEE (reference sequence). V lost 1 base and J lost 10, with 9 bases in between. The CDR3 totals 12 residues. The CDR3: CASSLMGDEQFF. The CDR3 nucleotides read TGTGCCAGCAGCTTGATGGGAGACGAGCAGTTCTTC.

This chain links TRBV7-8 with TRBJ2-7; 7 bases are a match to TRBD1. V gave up 5 bases and J gave up 1 base; unmatched junction bases: 5. The CDR3 has 14 residues. Per germline, CDR1 SGHVS and CDR2 FQNEAQ. CDR3 loop: CASSRGQASYEQYF. CDR3 DNA sequence: TGTGCCAGCAGCCGAGGACAGGCGTCCTACGAGCAGTACTTC.